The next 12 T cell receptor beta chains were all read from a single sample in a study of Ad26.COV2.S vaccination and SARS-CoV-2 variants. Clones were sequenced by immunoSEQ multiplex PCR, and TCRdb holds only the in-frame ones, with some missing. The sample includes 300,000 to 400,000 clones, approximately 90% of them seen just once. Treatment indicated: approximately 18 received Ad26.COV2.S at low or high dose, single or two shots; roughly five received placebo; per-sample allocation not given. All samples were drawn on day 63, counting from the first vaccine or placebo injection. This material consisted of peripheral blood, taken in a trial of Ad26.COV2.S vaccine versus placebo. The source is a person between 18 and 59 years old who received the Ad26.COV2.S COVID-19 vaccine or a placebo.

The CDR3 region is CASSLTLETAQLYEQYF. CDR3 in DNA: TGTGCCAGCAGTTTAACCCTGGAAACCGCCCAACTTTACGAGCAGTACTTC. V is TRBV27 and J is TRBJ2-7; no clear D gene. This CDR3 has 17 residues. CDR1 is MNHEY, CDR2 SMNVEV, per germline (reference sequence). V lost 2 bases, J lost 4 bases, and 21 bases lay in between.

CDR3 amino acids: CAISESGQKETQYF. CDR3 DNA: TGTGCCATCAGTGAGTCTGGGCAGAAAGAGACCCAGTACTTC. The chain joins TRBV10-3 to TRBJ2-5; D remains ambiguous. The CDR3 contains 14 residues. Germline V gene data show CDR1 as ENHRY and CDR2 as SYGVKD. Deletions cut 0 bases from V and 3 bases from J, with 8 bases between.

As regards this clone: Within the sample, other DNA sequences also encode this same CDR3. CDR3 region: CASSERTGNTEAFF. For the CDR3, the DNA is TGTGCCAGCAGTGAAAGAACAGGGAACACTGAAGCTTTCTTT. The chain has TRBV6-1 and TRBJ1-1; maybe TRBD1 (5 bases). CDR1 and CDR2 (germline): MNHNS, SASEGT. This CDR3 is 14 amino acids long. Trimming stripped 2 bases from V and 1 base from J, with 8 bases between.

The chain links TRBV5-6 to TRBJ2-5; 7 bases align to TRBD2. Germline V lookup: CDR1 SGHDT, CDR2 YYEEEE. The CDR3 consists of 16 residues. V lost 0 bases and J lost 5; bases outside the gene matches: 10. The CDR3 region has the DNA TGTGCCAGCAGCTTGGCGACGCGGGAGTTGGCCGAGACCCAGTACTTC. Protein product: CASSLATRELAETQYF.

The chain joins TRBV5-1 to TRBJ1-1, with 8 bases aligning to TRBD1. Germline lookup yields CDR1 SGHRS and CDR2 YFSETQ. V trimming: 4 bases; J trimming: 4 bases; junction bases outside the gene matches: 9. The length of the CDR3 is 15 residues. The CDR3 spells CASSVLQGETTEAFF. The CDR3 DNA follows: TGCGCCAGCAGCGTTCTACAGGGGGAGACCACTGAAGCTTTCTTT.

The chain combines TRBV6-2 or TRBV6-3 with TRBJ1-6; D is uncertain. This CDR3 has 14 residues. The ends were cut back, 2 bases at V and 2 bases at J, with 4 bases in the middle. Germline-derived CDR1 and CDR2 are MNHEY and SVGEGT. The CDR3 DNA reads TGTGCCAGCAGTTACAGGGCCTATAATTCACCCCTCCACTTT. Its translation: CASSYRAYNSPLHF.

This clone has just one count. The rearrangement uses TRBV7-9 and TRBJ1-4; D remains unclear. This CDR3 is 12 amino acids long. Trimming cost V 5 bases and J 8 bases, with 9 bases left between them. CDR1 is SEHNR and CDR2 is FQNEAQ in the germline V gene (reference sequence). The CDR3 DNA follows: TGTGCCAGCAGCAATCCAGCAGAAAAACTGTTTTTT. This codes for CASSNPAEKLFF.

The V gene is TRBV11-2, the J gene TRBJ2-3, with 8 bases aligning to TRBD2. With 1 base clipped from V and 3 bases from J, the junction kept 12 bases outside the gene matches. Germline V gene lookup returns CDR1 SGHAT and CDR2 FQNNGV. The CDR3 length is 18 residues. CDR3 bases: TGTGCCAGCAGCTTAGTCCCGCCGGGGGGGGGAAGGACAGATACGCAGTATTTT. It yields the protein CASSLVPPGGGRTDTQYF.

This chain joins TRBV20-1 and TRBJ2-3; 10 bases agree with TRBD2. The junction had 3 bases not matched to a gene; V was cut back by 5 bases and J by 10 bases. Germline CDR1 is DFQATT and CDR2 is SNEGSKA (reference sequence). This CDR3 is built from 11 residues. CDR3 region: CSAASGSSQYF. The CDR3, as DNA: TGCAGTGCTGCTAGCGGGAGTTCGCAGTATTTT.

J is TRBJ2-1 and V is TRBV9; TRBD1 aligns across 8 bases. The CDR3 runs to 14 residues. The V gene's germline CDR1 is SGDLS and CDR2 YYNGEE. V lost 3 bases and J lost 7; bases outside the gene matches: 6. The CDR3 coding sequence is TGTGCCAGCAGCGGCCGGGACAGGTTGAATGAGCAGTTCTTC. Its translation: CASSGRDRLNEQFF.

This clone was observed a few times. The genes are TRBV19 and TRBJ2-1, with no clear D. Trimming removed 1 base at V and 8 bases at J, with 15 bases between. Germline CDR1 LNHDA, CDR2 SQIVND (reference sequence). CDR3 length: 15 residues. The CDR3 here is CASSIAGQSVHEQFF. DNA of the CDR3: TGTGCCAGTAGTATAGCGGGCCAGAGCGTCCATGAGCAGTTCTTC.

CDR3 loop: CASSEGLAVAYNEQFF. CDR3 bases: TGTGCCAGCAGTGAAGGGCTAGCGGTGGCCTACAATGAGCAGTTCTTC. The chain couples TRBV6-1 to TRBJ2-1, with 7 positions matching TRBD2. The trim removed 1 base at V and 2 bases at J, leaving 5 bases unmatched. The germline V gene encodes CDR1 MNHNS and CDR2 SASEGT. CDR3 length: 16 residues.